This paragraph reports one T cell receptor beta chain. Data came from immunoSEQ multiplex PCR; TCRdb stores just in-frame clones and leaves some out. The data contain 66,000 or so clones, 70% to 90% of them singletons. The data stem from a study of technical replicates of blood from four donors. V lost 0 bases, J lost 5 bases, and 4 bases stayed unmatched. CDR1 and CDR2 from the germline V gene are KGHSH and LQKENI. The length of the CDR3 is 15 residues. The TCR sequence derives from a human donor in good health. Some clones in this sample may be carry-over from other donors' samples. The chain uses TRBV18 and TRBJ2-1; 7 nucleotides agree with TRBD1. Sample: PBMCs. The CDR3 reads CASSPPRQGHNEQFF. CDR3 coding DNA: TGTGCCAGCTCACCACCCCGACAGGGTCACAATGAGCAGTTCTTC.